The rows below give T cell receptor beta chains drawn from one sample of a study of OX40 agonist ivuxolimab in advanced cancers. Data came from immunoSEQ multiplex PCR; TCRdb stores just in-frame clones and leaves some out. The sample lists about 110,000 clones; roughly nine tenths were seen once. The sequenced sample was CD4+ or CD8+ T cells sorted from blood, obtained in a trial of the OX40 agonist ivuxolimab. The receptors were gathered from an adult with an advanced solid tumor such as melanoma, head and neck, liver or kidney cancer. CDR3s include the opening cysteine and the closing phenylalanine or tryptophan.

v_call cdr3_aa
TRBV11-2 CASSLTRNQPQHF
TRBV7-9 CASSLEGPKAFF
TRBV25-1 CASRRTGTYEQYF
TRBV19 CASSMGGTLANEKLFF
TRBV19 CASSVTGGRTGELFF
TRBV4-3 CASSQEPGDGYTF
TRBV5-1 CASSLAGGNTEAFF
TRBV7-9 CASSPRDTGSPLHF
TRBV28 CASSPGTVNTEAFF
TRBV5-4 CASKGPNEKLFF
TRBV19 CASSIQGTGLYEQYF
TRBV7-2 CASSISRGSYGYTF
TRBV5-1 CASSLIPLSSYNEQFF
TRBV4-1 CASRLNEKLFF
TRBV6-1 CASSSPGTAEFTLHF
TRBV7-2 CASSPPRAGGDSPLHF
TRBV5-4 CASTRTGSNEAFF
TRBV4-1 CASSQLGQGLTGELFF
TRBV7-2 CASRGTGTQSAEAFF
TRBV19 CASIQRGTSRNTGELFF
TRBV6-5 CASSSGTVTNYGYTF
TRBV7-3 CASKARSQILSNQPQHF
TRBV5-6 CASSLEASRGRTDTQYF
TRBV5-6 CASSLRTAVEYF
TRBV4-3 CASSQQRSGGADTQYF
TRBV19 CASSTTGNMNTEAFF
TRBV9 CASSVGGGTYEQYF
TRBV6-5 CASSKPGQGNEQYF
TRBV7-9 CASSAGTRANEQFF
TRBV7-2 CASSLGLRRVEQFF
TRBV7-9 CASSLAGSGANVLTF
TRBV5-6 CASSLTEEAFF
TRBV9 CASSGAHDEAAHTEAFF
TRBV11-2 CASSLGPGASNIQYF
TRBV25-1 CASNWLGPEAFF